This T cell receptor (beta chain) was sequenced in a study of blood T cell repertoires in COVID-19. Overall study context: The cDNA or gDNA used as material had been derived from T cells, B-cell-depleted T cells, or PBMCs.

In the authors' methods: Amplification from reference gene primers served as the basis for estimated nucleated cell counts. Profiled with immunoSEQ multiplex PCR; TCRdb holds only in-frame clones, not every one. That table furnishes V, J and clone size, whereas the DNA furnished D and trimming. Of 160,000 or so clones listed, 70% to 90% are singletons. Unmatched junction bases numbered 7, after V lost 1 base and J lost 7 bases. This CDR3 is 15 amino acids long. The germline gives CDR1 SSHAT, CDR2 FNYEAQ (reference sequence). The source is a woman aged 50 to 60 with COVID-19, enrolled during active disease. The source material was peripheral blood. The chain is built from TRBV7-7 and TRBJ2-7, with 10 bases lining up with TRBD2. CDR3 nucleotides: TGTGCCAGCAGCTTAGGGTCTAGCGGGGGAGATGAGCAGTACTTC. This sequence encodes CASSLGSSGGDEQYF.